Listed here is a single TCR beta chain. As yet, its antigen is unknown. This sample was taken from a study of graft-versus-host responses after intestinal transplantation. Study background: Multivisceral, liver-intestinal, or isolated intestinal grafts were transplanted into recipients.

Points from the study as a whole: GvH clone levels peaked in circulation, and this peak was associated with early post-transplant HvG declines.

TCRdb's table, derived via immunoSEQ multiplex PCR, lists solely in-frame clones and lacks some. The sample gives 130,000 or so clones, 80% to 95% of which show up once; around 0.2% is in the top ten. The TCR sequence derives from a human donor who received an intestinal transplant. The material sequenced was unstimulated CD4+ T cells sorted from spleen or lymph node cells, taken before intestinal transplant.

The CDR3 loop reads CASRDFSYEQYF. Here the CDR3 DNA reads TGTGCCAGTAGGGACTTCTCCTACGAGCAGTACTTC. The chain employs TRBV27 and TRBJ2-7, with D tentatively TRBD2 (6 bases). This CDR3 has 12 amino acids. CDR1 is MNHEY and CDR2 is SMNVEV in the germline V gene (reference sequence). Trimming pared 9 bases from V and 0 bases from J, leaving 9 bases between.